The following is a T cell receptor (beta chain) sequence with its context. Its cognate antigen is unknown. J lost 3 bases, V lost 9 bases, and 9 bases had no gene match. This CDR3 is built from 15 residues. CDR1 is KGHSH and CDR2 is LQKENI in the germline V gene. This entry belongs to a study of cytomegalovirus exposure and HLA in healthy donors. PCR amplification relied on 60 Vbeta primers (plus 13 Jbeta primers). The authors' processing: An analysis that came later counted 80 million or so unique TCR beta chains, approximately 10 million shared. The repertoire was sequenced with immunoSEQ multiplex PCR; TCRdb's copy has only in-frame clones and lacks some. V and J calls and clone size are those listed in that table; D and trimming were worked out from the DNA. The sample lists about 180,000 clones, 80% to 90% occurring once. Study-wide findings and caveats: Productive status was seen about 87% or about 30% of the time for most TCR beta V segments in an earlier analysis. Among the most significant clusters, several appeared linked to common viral pathogens in a later analysis. Several V segments, TRBV6-2 and TRBV6-3 among them, could not be told apart and were dropped.

The sequence derives from a woman between 18 and 29 years old in good health and CMV-seropositive. The J gene is TRBJ1-1, the V gene TRBV18, with TRBD1 matching over 11 bases. The specimen sequenced was PBMCs. CDR3 amino acids: CASSRTGGLDTEAFF. CDR3 bases: TGTGCCAGTTCCCGGACAGGGGGCTTGGACACTGAAGCTTTCTTT.